This is a list of T cell receptor beta chains from one sample in a study of OX40 agonist ivuxolimab in advanced cancers. Clones were sequenced by immunoSEQ multiplex PCR, and TCRdb holds only the in-frame ones, with some missing. There are 90,000 or so clones in the sample; about 87% occur only once, and more than 4% lies in the top ten. Sequencing used CD4+ or CD8+ T cells sorted from blood, obtained in a trial of the OX40 agonist ivuxolimab. The receptors originated from an adult with an advanced solid tumor such as melanoma, head and neck, liver or kidney cancer. Each CDR3 is given with its conserved first and last residue. D genes are given only for firm matches. Expanded clones are given a class, and other clones once, few, many or no size at all.

j_gene	v_gene	d_gene	abundance	CDR3aa	CDR3nt
TRBJ2-7	TRBV5-1	NA	NA	CASSLSSGAYEQYF	TGCGCCAGCAGCTTGAGTTCAGGAGCCTACGAGCAGTACTTC
TRBJ1-5	TRBV11-3	NA	NA	CASSVQENQPQHF	TGTGCCAGCAGCGTACAGGAAAATCAGCCCCAGCATTTT
TRBJ1-2	TRBV5-6	NA	NA	CASSLARGSNYGYTF	TGTGCCAGCAGCTTGGCCAGGGGCTCGAACTATGGCTACACCTTC
TRBJ1-2	TRBV6-5	NA	NA	CASARLRAIDYGYTF	TGTGCCAGCGCCCGGCTTCGGGCGATCGATTATGGCTACACCTTC
TRBJ2-2	TRBV7-8	NA	few	CASSLGANTGELFF	TGTGCCAGCAGCTTGGGGGCGAACACCGGGGAGCTGTTTTTT
TRBJ2-1	TRBV6-5	TRBD2	NA	CASSYSGESKRGLIF	TGTGCCAGCAGTTACTCTGGGGAATCTAAGCGGGGCTTGATCTTC
TRBJ2-3	TRBV7-9	TRBD2	NA	CASSELAGVTDTQYF	TGTGCCAGCAGCGAACTAGCGGGAGTCACAGATACGCAGTATTTT
TRBJ2-1	TRBV2	TRBD2	NA	CASITLTSGRNEQFF	TGTGCCAGCATAACTTTGACTAGCGGGAGGAATGAGCAGTTCTTC
TRBJ2-1	TRBV7-6	NA	NA	CASSPRPSYNEQFF	TGTGCCAGCAGCCCCCGACCTTCCTACAATGAGCAGTTCTTC
TRBJ2-7	TRBV6-1	NA	NA	CASSYSWGQYF	TGTGCCAGCAGTTACAGTTGGGGGCAGTACTTC
TRBJ2-1	TRBV7-9	TRBD1	NA	CASSPQTEPGQYNEQFF	TGTGCCAGCAGCCCACAAACTGAGCCGGGACAGTACAATGAGCAGTTCTTC
TRBJ2-3	TRBV9	TRBD2	NA	CASSVGGGEGDTQYF	TGTGCCAGCAGCGTAGGTGGAGGGGAGGGAGATACGCAGTATTTT
TRBJ2-1	TRBV11-2	TRBD1	NA	CASSSGQGADEQFF	TGTGCCAGCAGCTCCGGACAGGGGGCGGATGAGCAGTTCTTC
TRBJ1-3	TRBV25-1	NA	NA	CASSPSDTFSGNTIYF	TGTGCCAGCAGTCCCTCGGACACCTTCTCTGGAAACACCATATATTTT
TRBJ1-4	TRBV29-1	NA	NA	CSALDLNRGYEKLFF	TGCAGCGCCCTAGACTTAAACCGAGGGTATGAAAAACTGTTTTTT
TRBJ2-7	TRBV27	TRBD2	few	CASKKMARTSDNEQYF	TGTGCCAGCAAGAAAATGGCCCGGACTAGCGATAACGAGCAGTACTTC
TRBJ2-6	TRBV11-3	TRBD1	NA	CASSRGQGISGANVLTF	TGTGCCAGCAGCCGGGGACAGGGGATCTCTGGGGCCAACGTCCTGACTTTC
TRBJ1-2	TRBV30	NA	NA	CAWSGRGHGYGYTF	TGTGCCTGGAGTGGGCGGGGGCATGGCTATGGCTACACCTTC
TRBJ2-7	TRBV2	NA	NA	CASSEGLGFANEQYF	TGTGCCAGCAGTGAAGGGTTAGGATTCGCCAACGAGCAGTACTTC
TRBJ2-4	TRBV15	NA	NA	CATSREDRAGRAKNIQYF	TGTGCCACCAGCAGAGAAGATAGGGCAGGGCGCGCCAAAAACATTCAGTACTTC
TRBJ1-1	TRBV9	TRBD1	NA	CASSVGAGGLTEAFF	TGTGCCAGCAGCGTAGGAGCAGGGGGCCTCACTGAAGCTTTCTTT
TRBJ2-7	TRBV19	NA	NA	CASSLPGHLSEQYF	TGTGCCAGTAGTTTACCGGGACACCTCAGCGAGCAGTACTTC
TRBJ2-5	TRBV2	NA	NA	CASSLGQGIGETQYF	TGTGCCAGCAGCCTAGGGCAGGGGATAGGAGAGACCCAGTACTTC
TRBJ2-5	TRBV11-2	NA	NA	CASSWTTGQETQYF	TGTGCCAGCAGCTGGACTACAGGGCAAGAGACCCAGTACTTC
TRBJ1-1	TRBV30	NA	NA	CAWSVSLNTEAFF	TGTGCCTGGAGTGTATCCCTGAACACTGAAGCTTTCTTT
TRBJ2-1	TRBV28	TRBD2	NA	CASSLQKAGGPFIEQFF	TGTGCCAGCAGTCTCCAGAAAGCGGGAGGGCCTTTCATTGAGCAGTTCTTC
TRBJ2-1	TRBV5-1	NA	few	CASSPGGDENEQFF	TGCGCCAGCAGCCCCGGAGGGGATGAAAATGAGCAGTTCTTC
TRBJ1-1	TRBV10-3	TRBD1	NA	CAITTGTGNTEAFF	TGTGCCATCACCACCGGGACAGGGAACACTGAAGCTTTCTTT
TRBJ2-3	TRBV5-4	TRBD2	NA	CAVGSGRAADTQYF	TGTGCCGTAGGGAGCGGGAGGGCCGCAGATACGCAGTATTTT
TRBJ1-1	TRBV6-1	NA	few	CASSELLGRHEAFF	TGTGCCAGCAGTGAGCTTTTGGGAAGGCATGAAGCTTTCTTT
TRBJ2-7	TRBV27	TRBD1	NA	CASSSSGTGSLRRAYEQYF	TGTGCCAGCAGTTCGAGCGGGACAGGGTCATTGCGGCGGGCCTACGAGCAGTACTTC